The 14 T cell receptor beta chains below come from one sample, sequenced in a study of control samples from healthy donors and cancer patients. Assay used: immunoSEQ multiplex PCR; TCRdb lists only in-frame clones, some missing. The repertoire holds under 150,000 clones, around nine tenths seen once, with approximately 8% in the top ten. Sequencing input: PBMCs. The receptors stem from a man aged 45 to 65 with head and neck cancer.

This clone turned up a few times. CDR3 DNA sequence: TGTGCCAGCAGTTCGACAGGGGGCGGCCAGCCCCAGCATTTT. Translation gives CASSSTGGGQPQHF. The V call is TRBV28, the J call TRBJ1-5, with 10 positions matching TRBD1. V shed 4 bases and J 7 bases; nucleotides not matched to a gene: 4. CDR3 length: 14 amino acids. CDR1 and CDR2 from the germline V gene are MDHEN and SYDVKM.

This clone was seen a single time. CDR3 nucleotide sequence: TGTGCCAGCAGGGTCCCGGGGGGACCTAATGAAAAACTGTTTTTT. It is translated as CASRVPGGPNEKLFF. The chain employs TRBV27 and TRBJ1-4, with D perhaps matching TRBD1 (5 bases). The V end lost 6 bases, the J end lost 3 bases, and 14 bases lay between the germline ends. The germline gives CDR1 MNHEY, CDR2 SMNVEV (reference sequence). This CDR3 spans 15 amino acids.

This chain joins TRBV27 and TRBJ1-4, with 9 nucleotides matching TRBD1. The CDR3 loop spans 18 amino acids. V lost 3 bases to trimming and J lost 7 bases; unmatched junction nucleotides: 15. Germline-derived CDR1 and CDR2 are MNHEY and SMNVEV (reference sequence). The CDR3 protein is CASSLGRVLGTGSEKLFF. The CDR3 DNA sequence: TGTGCCAGCAGTTTGGGGAGAGTACTCGGGACAGGGAGTGAAAAACTGTTTTTT. Variable domain in full (rest from reference TRBV27 and TRBJ1-4): EAQVTQNPRYLITVTGKKLTVTCSQNMNHEYMSWYRQDPGLGLRQIYYSMNVEVTDKGDVPEGYKVSRKEKRNFPLILESPSPNQTSLYFCASSLGRVLGTGSEKLFFGSGTQLSVL.

This rearrangement joins TRBV19 to TRBJ1-1; D unresolved. V was clipped by 7 bases and J by 4 bases, with 16 bases between them. Germline loops: CDR1 LNHDA, CDR2 SQIVND (reference sequence). This CDR3 spans 14 amino acids. The DNA for the CDR3 is TGTGCCAGTACCCATGGAGAGGGCTTCACTGAAGCTTTCTTT. Amino acids: CASTHGEGFTEAFF.

V usage is TRBV19 and J usage is TRBJ1-1; D perhaps matches TRBD1 (6 bases). This CDR3 is built from 13 residues. V was trimmed by 5 bases and J by 2 bases, leaving 9 bases between them. Germline CDR1 reads LNHDA; CDR2 reads SQIVND (reference sequence). The CDR3 region has the DNA TGTGCCAGTAGTTTGGGGGCAAACACTGAAGCTTTCTTT. It encodes CASSLGANTEAFF. Combining the CDR3 with reference TRBV19 and TRBJ1-1 gives the whole variable domain DGGITQSPKYLFRKEGQNVTLSCEQNLNHDAMYWYRQDPGQGLRLIYYSQIVNDFQKGDIAEGYSVSREKKESFPLTVTSAQKNPTAFYLCASSLGANTEAFFGQGTRLTVV.

This clone was recorded only once. The chain is built from TRBV18 and TRBJ1-4, with a possible D match to TRBD1 (5 bases). Trimming took off 3 bases at V and 3 bases at J, with 14 bases between the two ends. Germline V gives CDR1 KGHSH, CDR2 LQKENI. The CDR3 totals 16 residues. CDR3 sequence reads: CASSPSSLGANEKLFF. CDR3 coding DNA: TGTGCCAGCTCACCCTCCAGTTTGGGGGCTAATGAAAAACTGTTTTTT.

The rearrangement joins TRBV7-2 to TRBJ2-5, with a weak D call TRBD2 (5 bases). Trimming stripped 3 bases from V and 2 bases from J, with 10 bases between. This CDR3 has 14 amino acids. Germline V gives CDR1 SGHTA, CDR2 FQGNSA. The CDR3 nucleotides read TGTGCCAGCAGCTTCTCCGGGATGCAAGAGACCCAGTACTTC. Protein product: CASSFSGMQETQYF.

The sample holds one count of this clone. The gene calls are TRBV6-5 and TRBJ1-1; 8 nucleotides agree with TRBD1. J lost 5 bases, V lost 5 bases, and 10 bases had no gene match. Germline CDR1 and CDR2: MNHEY and SVGAGI. The CDR3 totals 15 residues. DNA for the CDR3: TGTGCCAGCAGTAGCCACAGGGGGTATAGGACTGAAGCTTTCTTT. Translated, it gives CASSSHRGYRTEAFF.

The CDR3 coding sequence is TGTGCCAGCAGTTTAATTCCGGGAAATACGTACAATGAGCAGTTCTTC. It translates to CASSLIPGNTYNEQFF. The chain recombines TRBV27 with TRBJ2-1; D perhaps matches TRBD2 (5 bases). This CDR3 has 16 residues. V was trimmed by 2 bases and J by 4 bases, leaving 15 bases between them. Germline values: CDR1 MNHEY, CDR2 SMNVEV (reference sequence).

V usage is TRBV4-2 and J usage is TRBJ2-3; 8 bases align to TRBD2. The junction had 5 bases not matched to a gene; V was cut back by 5 bases and J by 4 bases. The CDR3 consists of 14 residues. CDR1 LGHNA and CDR2 YNFKEQ come from the germline V gene. Here the CDR3 DNA reads TGTGCCAGCAGCGGGGGGCGGGAGGCAGATACGCAGTATTTT. Translated: CASSGGREADTQYF.

Written as DNA, the CDR3 is TGTGCCAGCTCATATGACAGGGAAGAGCGGCGCTACACCTTC. As protein: CASSYDREERRYTF. The V call is TRBV18, the J call TRBJ1-2; 7 bases fit TRBD1. The V segment lost 5 bases and the J segment 9 bases; nucleotides outside the gene matches: 12. Germline V gene data show CDR1 as KGHSH and CDR2 as LQKENI. There are 14 residues in the CDR3.

The chain recombines TRBV27 with TRBJ2-2; no clear D. Germline values: CDR1 MNHEY, CDR2 SMNVEV (reference sequence). This CDR3 has 14 residues. Deletions cut 4 bases from V and 1 base from J, with 7 bases between. The CDR3 DNA reads TGTGCCAGCAGTTATGGCGGGAACACCGGGGAGCTGTTTTTT. Its protein product is CASSYGGNTGELFF.

The chain has TRBV5-1 and TRBJ1-1; TRBD1 might be the D (6 bases). V was shortened by 4 bases and J by 3 bases, with 16 bases between the two germline ends. Germline CDR1 and CDR2: SGHRS and YFSETQ. The CDR3 spans 15 residues. This CDR3 reads CASSLGQRRDTEAFF. CDR3 nucleotides: TGCGCCAGCAGCCTAGGACAGCGAAGGGACACTGAAGCTTTCTTT.

The CDR3 loop reads CASGQGYEQYF. The CDR3 coding sequence is TGTGCCAGCGGTCAGGGCTACGAGCAGTACTTC. V is TRBV25-1 and J is TRBJ2-7; maybe TRBD1 (5 bases). CDR3 length equals 11 residues. Germline loops: CDR1 MGHDK, CDR2 SYGVNS. Between the trimmed V and J ends, which lost 8 bases and 3 bases, there was a span of 8 bases.